The source of this TCR beta chain is a study of shared clonotypes between healthy human individuals. Terminally differentiated effector memory CD45RA+ cells were excluded from the naive CD8 cells, which were CD45RO-negative and positively selected for CCR7. The assay was run at deep level. Data came from immunoSEQ multiplex PCR; TCRdb stores just in-frame clones and leaves some out. In the table there are 2 million to 2.5 million clones, 93% of which are singletons. This CDR3 contains 16 residues. The germline V gene encodes CDR1 MGHRA and CDR2 YSYEKL. V gave up 1 base and J gave up 3 bases; unmatched junction bases: 6.

Sample: naive CD8+ T cells from PBMCs. V gene TRBV4-1 combines with J gene TRBJ1-5; 7 bases align to TRBD1. The sequence came from a man younger than 35 in good health. Some clones in this sample may be carry-over from other donors' samples. The CDR3, as DNA: TGCGCCAGCAGCCAAGCTGCCGGGACAGCCAATCAGCCCCAGCATTTT. This translates into CASSQAAGTANQPQHF.